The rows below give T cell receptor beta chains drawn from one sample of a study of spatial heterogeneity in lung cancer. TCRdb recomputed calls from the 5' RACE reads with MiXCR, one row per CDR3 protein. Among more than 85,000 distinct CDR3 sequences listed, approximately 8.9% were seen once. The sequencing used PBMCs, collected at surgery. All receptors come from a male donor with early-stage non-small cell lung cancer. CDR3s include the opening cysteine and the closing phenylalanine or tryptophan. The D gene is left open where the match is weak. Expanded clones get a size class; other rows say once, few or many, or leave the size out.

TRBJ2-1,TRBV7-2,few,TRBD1,TGTGCCAGCAGCTTAGGGACAGGGGGCAATGAGCAGTTCTTC,CASSLGTGGNEQFF
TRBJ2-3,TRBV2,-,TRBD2,TGTGCCATCTCAACTAGCGGCCCTAGGGCTACGCAGTATTTT,CAISTSGPRATQYF
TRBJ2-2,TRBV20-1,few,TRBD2,TGCAGTGCTAGAGATCTGAGCGGGGGCCCCTCCGGGGAGCTGTTTTTT,CSARDLSGGPSGELFF
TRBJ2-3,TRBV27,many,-,TGTGCCAGCAGTTTACTAGCGCACACAGATACGCAGTATTTT,CASSLLAHTDTQYF
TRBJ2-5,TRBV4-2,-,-,TGTGCCAGCAGCTTCACTTTGGGGCAAGAGACCCAGTACTTC,CASSFTLGQETQYF
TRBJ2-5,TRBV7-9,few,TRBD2,TGTGCCAGCAGCTTTAGCGGGCAGGAGACCCAGTACTTC,CASSFSGQETQYF
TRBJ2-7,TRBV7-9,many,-,TGTGCCAGCAGGGAGGCAGCGACCTACGAGCAGTACTTC,CASREAATYEQYF
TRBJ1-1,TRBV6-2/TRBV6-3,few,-,TGTGCCAGCAGTCATCCTAAGGCTACGAGACAGGTGTTGAACACTGAAGCTTTCTTT,CASSHPKATRQVLNTEAFF
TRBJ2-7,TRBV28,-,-,TGTGCCAGCAGTGAGGGCCATGACGAGCAGTACTTC,CASSEGHDEQYF
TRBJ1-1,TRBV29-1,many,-,TGCAGCGTTGAACGGGATCGGGGCACTGAAGCTTTCTTT,CSVERDRGTEAFF
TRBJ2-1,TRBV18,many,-,TGTGCCAGCTCACCTTACTTCCGCAATGAGCAGTTCTTC,CASSPYFRNEQFF
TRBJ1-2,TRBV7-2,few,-,TGTGCCAGCGGAAAGAGGGACTATGGCTACACCTTC,CASGKRDYGYTF
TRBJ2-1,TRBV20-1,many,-,TGCAGTGCTAGAGATTTCCGAGCGGTTTCCTACAATGAGCAGTTCTTC,CSARDFRAVSYNEQFF
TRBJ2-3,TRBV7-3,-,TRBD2,TGTGCCAGCAGCCCAACTACACTAGCGACAGATACGCAGTATTTT,CASSPTTLATDTQYF
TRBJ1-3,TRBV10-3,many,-,TGTGCCATCAGTGACGGCTCACTCTCTGGAAACACCATATATTTT,CAISDGSLSGNTIYF
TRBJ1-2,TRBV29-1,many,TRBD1,TGCAGCGTTGAGGTGCAGGGGGGAAGCTATGGCTACACCTTC,CSVEVQGGSYGYTF
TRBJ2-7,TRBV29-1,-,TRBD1,TGCAGCGCAGGGGGACAGGGCTTCTACGAGCAGTACTTC,CSAGGQGFYEQYF
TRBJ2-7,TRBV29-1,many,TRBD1,TGCAGCGTTCCCGGACAGGGCTACGAGCAGTACTTC,CSVPGQGYEQYF
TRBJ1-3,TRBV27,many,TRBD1,TGTGCCAGCAGTTTGGCGACAGGGCTCCCCTCTGGAAACACCATATATTTT,CASSLATGLPSGNTIYF
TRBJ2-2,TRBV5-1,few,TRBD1,TGCGCCTTGGACAGGGATAACACCGGGGAGCTGTTTTTT,CALDRDNTGELFF
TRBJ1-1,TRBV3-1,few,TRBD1,TGTGCCAGCAGCCTCGACTATGCAGGGGGCACTGAAGCTTTCTTT,CASSLDYAGGTEAFF
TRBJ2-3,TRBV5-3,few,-,TGTGCCAGAAGTCAAGACCCCCTCGGCACAGATACGCAGTATTTT,CARSQDPLGTDTQYF